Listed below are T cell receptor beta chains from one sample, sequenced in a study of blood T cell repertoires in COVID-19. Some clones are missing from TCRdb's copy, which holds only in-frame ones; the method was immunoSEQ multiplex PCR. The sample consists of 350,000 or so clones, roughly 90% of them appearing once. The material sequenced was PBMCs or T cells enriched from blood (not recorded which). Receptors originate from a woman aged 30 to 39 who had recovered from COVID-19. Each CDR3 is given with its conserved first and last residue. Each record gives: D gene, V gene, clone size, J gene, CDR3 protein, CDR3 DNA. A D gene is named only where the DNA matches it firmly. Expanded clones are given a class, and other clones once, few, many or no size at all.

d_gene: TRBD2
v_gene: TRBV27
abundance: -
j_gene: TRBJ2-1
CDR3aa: CASSLNFDSRGSSYNEQFF
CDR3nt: TGTGCCAGCAGTTTAAATTTCGATTCGCGGGGGAGCTCCTACAATGAGCAGTTCTTC

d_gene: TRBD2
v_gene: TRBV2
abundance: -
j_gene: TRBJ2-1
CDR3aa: CASQTSGVYNEQFF
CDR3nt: TGTGCCAGCCAGACTAGCGGGGTCTACAATGAGCAGTTCTTC

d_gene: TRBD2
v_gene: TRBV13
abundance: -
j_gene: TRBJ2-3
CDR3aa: CASSASGRGTDTQYF
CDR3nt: TGTGCCAGCAGCGCCTCAGGGAGGGGCACAGATACGCAGTATTTT

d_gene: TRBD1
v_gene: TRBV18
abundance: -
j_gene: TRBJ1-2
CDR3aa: CASSPGTAGGGYTF
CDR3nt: TGTGCCAGCTCACCAGGGACAGCTGGCGGGGGCTACACCTTC

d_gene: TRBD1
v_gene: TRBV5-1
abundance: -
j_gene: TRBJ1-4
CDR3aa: CASSFRTGYNEKLFF
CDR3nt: TGCGCCAGCAGCTTCAGGACAGGCTATAATGAAAAACTGTTTTTT

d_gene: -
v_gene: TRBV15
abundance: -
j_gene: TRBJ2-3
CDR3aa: CATSRATGATDTQYF
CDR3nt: TGTGCCACCAGCAGAGCGACGGGAGCTACAGATACGCAGTATTTT

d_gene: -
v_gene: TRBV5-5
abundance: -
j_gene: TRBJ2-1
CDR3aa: CASSPLLSSYNEQFF
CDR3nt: TGTGCCAGCAGCCCTCTTCTCAGCTCCTACAATGAGCAGTTCTTC

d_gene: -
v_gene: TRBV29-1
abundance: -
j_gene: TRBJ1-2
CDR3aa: CSVPAGWGYTF
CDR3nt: TGCAGCGTTCCCGCAGGGTGGGGCTACACCTTC

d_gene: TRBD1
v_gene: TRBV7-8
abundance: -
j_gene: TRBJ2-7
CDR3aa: CATSVRGRREQYF
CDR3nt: TGTGCCACTTCGGTCAGGGGGAGACGCGAGCAGTACTTC

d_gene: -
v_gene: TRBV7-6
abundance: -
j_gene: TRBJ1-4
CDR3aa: CASSLSWQATNEKLFF
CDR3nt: TGTGCCAGCAGCTTAAGTTGGCAGGCAACTAATGAAAAACTGTTTTTT

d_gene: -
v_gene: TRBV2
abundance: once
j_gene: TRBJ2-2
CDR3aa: CASRPQGPVPGELFF
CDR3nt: TGTGCCAGCAGGCCCCAGGGTCCCGTCCCCGGGGAGCTGTTTTTT

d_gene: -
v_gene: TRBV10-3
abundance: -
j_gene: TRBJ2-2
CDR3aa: CAISVKLTGELFF
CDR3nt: TGTGCCATCAGTGTTAAGCTCACCGGGGAGCTGTTTTTT

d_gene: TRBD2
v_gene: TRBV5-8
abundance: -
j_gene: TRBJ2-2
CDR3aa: CASSSLAGGNTGELFF
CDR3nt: TGTGCCAGCAGTTCTCTAGCGGGGGGGAACACCGGGGAGCTGTTTTTT

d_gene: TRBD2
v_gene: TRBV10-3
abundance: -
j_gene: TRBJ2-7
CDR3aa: CAISAGTSGISYEQYF
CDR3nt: TGTGCCATCAGCGCAGGGACTAGTGGAATTTCCTACGAGCAGTACTTC

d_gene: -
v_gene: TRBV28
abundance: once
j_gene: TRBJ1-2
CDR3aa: CASKPAGPNYGYTF
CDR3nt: TGTGCCAGCAAGCCCGCTGGGCCTAACTATGGCTACACCTTC

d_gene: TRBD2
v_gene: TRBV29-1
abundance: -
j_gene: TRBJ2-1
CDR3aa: CSVFGTSFNEQFF
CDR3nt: TGCAGCGTATTCGGGACTAGTTTTAATGAGCAGTTCTTC

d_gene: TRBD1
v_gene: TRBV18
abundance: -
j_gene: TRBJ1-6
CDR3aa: CASSPNPRQGYNSPLHF
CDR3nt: TGTGCCAGCTCACCCAACCCCCGACAGGGCTATAATTCACCCCTCCACTTT

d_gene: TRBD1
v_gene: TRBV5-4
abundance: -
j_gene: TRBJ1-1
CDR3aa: CASSWTGASEAFF
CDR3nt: TGTGCCAGCAGCTGGACAGGGGCCTCTGAAGCTTTCTTT

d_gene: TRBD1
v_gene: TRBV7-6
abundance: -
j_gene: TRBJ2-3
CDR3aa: CASSLTGTGSTDTQYF
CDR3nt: TGTGCCAGCAGCCTAACCGGGACAGGGAGCACAGATACGCAGTATTTT

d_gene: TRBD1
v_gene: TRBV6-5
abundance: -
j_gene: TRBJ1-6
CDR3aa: CASSYSGGLGNSPLHF
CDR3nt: TGTGCCAGCAGTTACTCAGGGGGCCTGGGGAATTCACCCCTCCACTTT

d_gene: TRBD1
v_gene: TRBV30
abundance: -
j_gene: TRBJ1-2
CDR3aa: CAWSGTGVSGGYTF
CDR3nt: TGTGCCTGGAGTGGGACAGGGGTATCGGGGGGCTACACCTTC

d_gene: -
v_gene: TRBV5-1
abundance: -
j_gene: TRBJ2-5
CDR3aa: CASSPQVTGQETQYF
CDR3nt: TGCGCCAGCAGCCCCCAGGTGACAGGTCAAGAGACCCAGTACTTC

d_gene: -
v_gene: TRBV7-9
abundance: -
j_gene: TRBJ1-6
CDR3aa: CASSPGTQINNSPLHF
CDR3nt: TGTGCCAGCAGCCCCGGGACACAGATTAATAATTCACCCCTCCACTTT

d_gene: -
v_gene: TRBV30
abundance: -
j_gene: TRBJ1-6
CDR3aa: CAPRPQGKHSPLHF
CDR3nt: TGTGCCCCCCGGCCCCAGGGTAAGCATTCACCCCTCCACTTT

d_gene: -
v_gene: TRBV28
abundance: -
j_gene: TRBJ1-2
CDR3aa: CASSIYTGSYGYTF
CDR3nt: TGTGCCAGCAGTATTTATACAGGGAGCTATGGCTACACCTTC

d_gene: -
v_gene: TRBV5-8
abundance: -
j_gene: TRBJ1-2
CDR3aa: CASSPRDNHNYGYTF
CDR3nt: TGTGCCAGCAGCCCCAGGGACAACCATAACTATGGCTACACCTTC

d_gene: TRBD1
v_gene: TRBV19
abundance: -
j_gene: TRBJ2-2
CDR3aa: CASRKGTGFTGELFF
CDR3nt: TGTGCCAGTAGGAAGGGGACAGGGTTTACCGGGGAGCTGTTTTTT

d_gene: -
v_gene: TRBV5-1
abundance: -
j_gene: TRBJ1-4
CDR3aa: CASSRESWEKLFF
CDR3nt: TGCGCCAGCAGCCGGGAGAGTTGGGAAAAACTGTTTTTT

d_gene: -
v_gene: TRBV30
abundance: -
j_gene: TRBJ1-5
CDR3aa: CAWKQSGPGMGNQPQHF
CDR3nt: TGTGCCTGGAAACAAAGCGGGCCCGGCATGGGCAATCAGCCCCAGCATTTT

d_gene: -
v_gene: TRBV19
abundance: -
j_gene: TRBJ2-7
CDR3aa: CASSIRFRGIDEQYF
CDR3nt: TGTGCCAGTAGTATTAGGTTTAGGGGGATCGACGAGCAGTACTTC

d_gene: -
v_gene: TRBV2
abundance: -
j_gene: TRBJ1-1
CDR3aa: CASSGAGLSNTEAFF
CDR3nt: TGTGCCAGCAGTGGGGCAGGCCTATCGAACACTGAAGCTTTCTTT

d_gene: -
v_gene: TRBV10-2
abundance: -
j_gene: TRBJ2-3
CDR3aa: CASSESRASTDTQYF
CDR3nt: TGCGCCAGCAGTGAGTCGAGGGCTAGCACAGATACGCAGTATTTT

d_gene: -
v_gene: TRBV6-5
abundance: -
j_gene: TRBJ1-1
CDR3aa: CASSQLGPTEAFF
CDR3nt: TGTGCCAGCAGTCAATTGGGTCCAACGGAGGCTTTCTTT

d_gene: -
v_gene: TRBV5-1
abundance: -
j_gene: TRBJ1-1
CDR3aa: CASSAGPTNTEAFF
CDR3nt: TGCGCCAGCAGCGCGGGACCGACGAACACTGAAGCTTTCTTT

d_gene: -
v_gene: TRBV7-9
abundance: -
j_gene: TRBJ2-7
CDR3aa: CASSLGVGGHYEQYF
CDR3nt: TGTGCCAGCAGCTTAGGGGTAGGGGGTCACTACGAGCAGTACTTC

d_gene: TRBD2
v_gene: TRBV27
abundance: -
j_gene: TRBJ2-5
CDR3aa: CASSLWLAGSETQYF
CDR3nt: TGTGCCAGCAGTTTATGGCTAGCGGGGTCAGAGACCCAGTACTTC

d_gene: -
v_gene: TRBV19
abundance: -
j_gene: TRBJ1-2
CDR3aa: CASRQPTNYGYTF
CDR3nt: TGTGCCAGTCGACAGCCTACTAACTATGGCTACACCTTC

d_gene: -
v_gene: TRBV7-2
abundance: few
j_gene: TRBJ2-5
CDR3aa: CASSKQGNIQETQYF
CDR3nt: TGTGCCAGCAGCAAACAGGGAAATATCCAAGAGACCCAGTACTTC

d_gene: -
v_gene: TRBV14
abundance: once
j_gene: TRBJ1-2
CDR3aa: CASSLTQGHGYTF
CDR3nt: TGTGCCAGCAGCCTGACACAGGGACATGGCTACACCTTC

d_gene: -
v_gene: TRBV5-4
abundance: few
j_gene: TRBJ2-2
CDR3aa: CASSFGQGGPGELFF
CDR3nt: TGTGCCAGCAGCTTCGGACAGGGAGGGCCCGGGGAGCTGTTTTTT

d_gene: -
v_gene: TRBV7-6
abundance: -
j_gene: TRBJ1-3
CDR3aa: CASSFQGSVPGNTIYF
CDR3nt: TGTGCCAGCAGCTTTCAGGGGAGTGTACCTGGAAACACCATATATTTT

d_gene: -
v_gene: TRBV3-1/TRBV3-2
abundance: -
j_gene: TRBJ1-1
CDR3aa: CASSQGGGGTEAFF
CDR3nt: TGTGCCAGCAGCCAAGGGGGAGGGGGCACTGAAGCTTTCTTT

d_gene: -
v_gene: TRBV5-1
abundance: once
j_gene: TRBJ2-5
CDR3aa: CASSPGFIETQYF
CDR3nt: TGCGCCAGCAGCCCGGGGTTCATTGAGACCCAGTACTTC

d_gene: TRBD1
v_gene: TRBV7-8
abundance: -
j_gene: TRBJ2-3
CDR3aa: CASSLPGTGISTDTQYF
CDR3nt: TGTGCCAGCAGCTTACCCGGGACAGGGATAAGCACAGATACGCAGTATTTT